A single sample gave rise to the 18 T cell receptor beta chains below, sequenced in a study of neurological immune-mediated disorders. A single record per CDR3 protein comes from TCRdb applying MiXCR to the 5' RACE reads. The table shows 55,000 or so distinct CDR3 sequences, with 4.2% occurring only once. The specimen was PBMCs. These receptors all stem from a man in his fifties or sixties with multiple sclerosis.

At least ten counts were recorded for this clonotype. V and J are TRBV20-1 and TRBJ2-7, with D perhaps TRBD2 (6 bases). Germline values: CDR1 DFQATT, CDR2 SNEGSKA (reference sequence). The CDR3 contains 14 residues. The ends were cut back, 3 bases at V and 3 bases at J, with 15 bases in the middle. The CDR3 sequence is CSASAASVFYEQYF. As DNA, the CDR3 is TGCAGTGCTAGCGCGGCTAGCGTTTTCTACGAGCAGTACTTC.

This clonotype was detected many times. The V and J genes are TRBV7-9 and TRBJ2-1; D gene unclear. This CDR3 spans 15 amino acids. Germline-derived CDR1 and CDR2 are SEHNR and FQNEAQ (reference sequence). V lost 5 bases and J 8 bases, leaving 19 bases between the germline ends. DNA of the CDR3: TGTGCCAGCAGCCCGACTGGTTGGGGTATGGATGAGCAGTTCTTC. Its protein product is CASSPTGWGMDEQFF.

This clonotype was seen many times. The chain carries TRBV4-2 and TRBJ2-7, with 7 bases fitting TRBD1. V shed 1 base, J shed 7 bases, and the junction held 10 bases outside the gene matches. The CDR3 runs to 15 residues. Germline CDR1 reads LGHNA; CDR2 reads YNFKEQ. CDR3 nucleotides: TGTGCCAGCAGCCAAGGACAGGGCCTAGATTGGGAGCAGTACTTC. Amino acids: CASSQGQGLDWEQYF.

The CDR3 loop is CASSQVRTRDPQLYQETQYF. In DNA form, the CDR3 reads TGCGCCAGCAGCCAAGTAAGGACCCGGGACCCCCAATTGTACCAAGAGACCCAGTACTTC. V gene TRBV4-1 combines with J gene TRBJ2-5; D may correspond to TRBD1 or TRBD2 (5 bases each). This CDR3 is built from 20 residues. Deletions cut 1 base from V and 0 bases from J, with 24 bases between. Germline values: CDR1 MGHRA, CDR2 YSYEKL.

This clonotype came up a few times. The chain joins TRBV20-1 to TRBJ2-7, with TRBD1 matching over 10 bases. The CDR3 runs to 12 residues. Per germline, CDR1 DFQATT and CDR2 SNEGSKA (reference sequence). After removal of 6 bases from V and 5 bases from J, the junction contained 4 bases not matched to a gene. In DNA, the CDR3 is TGCAGTGCCCCCGGGACAGGGGACGAGCAGTACTTC. It specifies CSAPGTGDEQYF.

This clonotype has more than one count but fewer than ten. This rearrangement joins TRBV12-3 or TRBV12-4 to TRBJ2-7; 13 nucleotides align to TRBD2. The CDR3 runs 16 residues. The V and J ends lost 3 bases and 3 bases, in that order; junction bases with no gene match: 5. DNA of the CDR3: TGTGCCAGCAGTTTGGGACTAGCGGGGATCATCTACGAGCAGTACTTC. Its protein product is CASSLGLAGIIYEQYF.

This clonotype was detected many times. The CDR3 reads CASSPVRGGGYTF. The CDR3 region has the DNA TGTGCCAGCAGCCCAGTCCGGGGGGGCGGCTACACCTTC. The V and J genes are TRBV7-2 and TRBJ1-2; possibly TRBD1 for D (6 bases). Per germline, CDR1 SGHTA and CDR2 FQGNSA. V shed 5 bases and J shed 8 bases, with 15 bases lying between them. CDR3 length equals 13 residues. Variable domain in full (rest from reference TRBV7-2 and TRBJ1-2): GAGVSQSPSNKVTEKGKDVELRCDPISGHTALYWYRQSLGQGLEFLIYFQGNSAPDKSGLPSDRFSAERTGGSVSTLTIQRTQQEDSAVYLCASSPVRGGGYTFGSGTRLTVV.

This clonotype was seen only a few times. The junction differs from germline at one of its ends, possibly a read error. The chain combines TRBV12-3 or TRBV12-4 with TRBJ2-6; a weak D match, TRBD1 (5 bases). This CDR3 spans 14 amino acids. In DNA form, the CDR3 reads TGTGCCAGCAGTTTAAACTCTGGGGCCAAAGTCCTGACTTTC. Protein product: CASSLNSGAKVLTF.

V usage is TRBV5-1 and J usage is TRBJ2-7; no clear D gene. Trimming removed 4 bases from V and 2 bases from J, with 16 bases in between. Germline-derived CDR1 and CDR2 are SGHRS and YFSETQ. CDR3 length: 15 amino acids. This chain's CDR3 is CASSPAQAVTYEQYF. DNA for the CDR3: TGCGCCAGCAGCCCGGCCCAGGCGGTCACCTACGAGCAGTACTTC.

This clonotype was observed many times. This chain connects TRBV5-1 to TRBJ1-2; 10 nucleotides align to TRBD1. This CDR3 is 15 amino acids long. The V and J ends lost 4 bases and 2 bases, in that order; junction bases with no gene match: 5. CDR1 is SGHRS and CDR2 is YFSETQ in the germline V gene. In nucleotides, the CDR3 is TGCGCCAGCAGCGCGGGGACAGGGGAAAACTATGGCTACACCTTC. This codes for CASSAGTGENYGYTF.

The table lists this clonotype with many counts. The chain is built from TRBV7-9 and TRBJ2-5; TRBD1 aligns across 12 bases. The ends lost 4 bases at V and 0 bases at J; junction bases unmatched: 9. CDR1 is SEHNR, CDR2 FQNEAQ, per germline (reference sequence). This CDR3 contains 18 residues. CDR3 DNA: TGTGCCAGCAGCTCCCGGGACAGGGGGCCCGGCCACCAAGAGACCCAGTACTTC. Protein product: CASSSRDRGPGHQETQYF.

About this clonotype: This sequence may be a read error, since a much larger clone differs from it by one base. The rearrangement links TRBV7-3 to TRBJ2-1, with D tentatively TRBD2 (6 bases). Germline V lookup: CDR1 SGHTA, CDR2 FQGTGA. Deletions cut 8 bases from V and 13 bases from J, with 21 bases between. CDR3 length equals 13 residues. CDR3 in amino acids: CASCLGFGTEQFF. As DNA, the CDR3 is TGTGCCAGCTGCCTAGGTTTCGGGACTGAACAGTTCTTC.

This clonotype has a count of ten or more. The junction does not match germline at one end; this may be a read error. CDR3 region: CASSLDRRFVF. CDR3 nucleotides: TGTGCCAGCAGCCTAGACAGACGATTCGTCTTC. This rearrangement joins TRBV12-3 or TRBV12-4 to TRBJ1-2, with D possibly being TRBD1 (5 bases). The CDR3 is 11 amino acids.

The sample holds many counts of this clonotype. The chain carries TRBV5-1 and TRBJ2-1; 8 nucleotides match TRBD1. The trim removed 9 bases at V and 8 bases at J, leaving 13 bases unmatched. The CDR3 runs 14 residues. Germline loops: CDR1 SGHRS, CDR2 YFSETQ. CDR3: CATAPDRDKYEQFF. The CDR3 DNA reads TGCGCCACCGCCCCGGACAGGGATAAGTATGAGCAGTTCTTC.

This clonotype was seen at least ten times. The rearrangement joins TRBV10-2 to TRBJ2-5, with D tentatively TRBD1 (5 bases). Germline CDR1 reads WSHSY; CDR2 reads SAAADI. This CDR3 comprises 15 residues. Trimming stripped 2 bases from V and 1 base from J, with 11 bases between. CDR3 protein: CASSEPTGFQETQYF. CDR3 in DNA: TGCGCCAGCAGTGAGCCAACAGGATTCCAAGAGACCCAGTACTTC.

There are many counts of this clonotype. J is TRBJ2-3 and V is TRBV20-1; 8 positions agree with TRBD2. The CDR3 is made up of 14 amino acids. Germline CDR1 is DFQATT and CDR2 is SNEGSKA (reference sequence). The trim removed 4 bases at V and 2 bases at J, leaving 5 bases unmatched. As DNA, the CDR3 is TGCAGTGCTACACTAGCGGCCCTCACAGATACGCAGTATTTT. Its protein is CSATLAALTDTQYF.

Only a few counts were recorded for this clonotype. The gene calls are TRBV7-8 and TRBJ1-2; 8 bases line up with TRBD1. The junction had 6 bases not matched to a gene; V was cut back by 6 bases and J by 3 bases. The CDR3 loop spans 14 amino acids. Germline CDR1 SGHVS, CDR2 FQNEAQ. DNA for the CDR3: TGTGCCAGCAGGGCAGGGGGCGCGTACTATGGCTACACCTTC. The encoded protein is CASRAGGAYYGYTF.

This clonotype has at least ten counts. Mismatch with germline at one junction end may stem from a read error. The chain couples TRBV20-1 to TRBJ1-6; D uncertain. The CDR3 is made up of 16 amino acids. Germline V gives CDR1 DFQATT, CDR2 SNEGSKA (reference sequence). This CDR3 is CSARDFSKTHNSPLNF. CDR3 sequence (DNA): TGCAGTGCTAGAGATTTTTCGAAGACCCATAATTCACCCCTCAACTTT.